The 24 T cell receptor beta chains below come from one sample, sequenced in a study of regulatory T cells in long-lasting Graves disease (dated by TCRdb to about 2021). The library was built by means of multiplex PCR. Sequenced using an Illumina HiSeq 4000. iRepertoire HTBI primers and Arm-PCR amplification of CDR3 regions were used to construct TCR beta libraries. The public reads were reprocessed in TCRdb via fastp at Q25 and MiXCR, keeping in-frame beta chains. A single entry per CDR3 protein holds the most common genes and DNA from its merged rows. The sample includes about 660,000 distinct CDR3 sequences, with 25% to 35% observed a single time. The ten largest make up about 42% of the sample. The meaning of the sample's time point label: persistent/refractory GD, antithyroid drugs over 5 years with positive TRAb. RNA was extracted from PBMCs in TRIzol for both TCR sequencing and RNA sequencing.

This specimen consisted of peripheral blood mononuclear cells (PBMCs), obtained when the disease was refractory, from a patient treated with antithyroid drugs. All receptors derive from a female donor with Graves disease.

The chain has TRBV14 and TRBJ1-2; no clear D gene. Germline V CDR1 and CDR2: SGHDN, FVKESK. The CDR3 runs 13 residues. V lost 2 bases and J lost 8, with 12 bases in between. CDR3 loop: CASSQRSGYGYTF. The CDR3 DNA sequence: TGTGCCAGCAGCCAACGGAGTGGTTACGGCTACACCTTC.

This clonotype appeared a few times. The chain employs TRBV28 and TRBJ1-5; a weak D match, TRBD1 (6 bases). The CDR3 has 14 amino acids. Trimming removed 3 bases from V and 7 bases from J, with 13 bases in between. Per germline, CDR1 MDHEN and CDR2 SYDVKM. CDR3 sequence (DNA): TGTGCCAGCAGTTTCCGGCAGGGGCGACAGCCCCAGCATTTT. This translates into CASSFRQGRQPQHF. Variable domain in full (rest from reference TRBV28 and TRBJ1-5): DVKVTQSSRYLVKRTGEKVFLECVQDMDHENMFWYRQDPGLGLRLIYFSYDVKMKEKGDIPEGYSVSREKKERFSLILESASTNQTSMYLCASSFRQGRQPQHFGDGTRLSIL.

V usage is TRBV7-8 and J usage is TRBJ1-5; no definite D call. Germline values: CDR1 SGHVS, CDR2 FQNEAQ. Trimming shortened V by 0 bases and J by 3 bases, and 9 bases separated the two germline ends. The CDR3 totals 15 residues. In DNA form, the CDR3 reads TGTGCCAGCAGCTTAGCGTTCGGAGACAATCAGCCCCAGCATTTT. Amino acid sequence: CASSLAFGDNQPQHF.

The chain employs TRBV27 and TRBJ1-1; D remains unclear. There are 14 residues in the CDR3. The V end was cut by 8 bases, the J end by 4 bases, with 17 bases between. Germline V gene data show CDR1 as MNHEY and CDR2 as SMNVEV (reference sequence). The CDR3 is CASRDRYMSTEAFF. DNA of the CDR3: TGTGCCAGCCGAGACCGTTACATGAGCACTGAAGCTTTCTTT.

J is TRBJ1-1 and V is TRBV10-3; TRBD1 might be the D (6 bases). Germline lookup yields CDR1 ENHRY and CDR2 SYGVKD. The CDR3 consists of 16 residues. Trimming stripped 4 bases from V and 0 bases from J, with 15 bases between. DNA of the CDR3: TGTGCCATCAGTGTCCAGACAGGAGCTGTGAACACTGAAGCTTTCTTT. It codes for CAISVQTGAVNTEAFF.

This sequence joins TRBV9 and TRBJ1-1; TRBD1 might be the D (5 bases). Trimming cost V 0 bases and J 7 bases, with 13 bases left between them. The CDR3 sequence is 14 residues long. Germline assignment: CDR1 SGDLS and CDR2 YYNGEE. The CDR3 DNA reads as TGTGCCAGCAGCGTAGTTCTGGGGCAGAATGAAGCTTTCTTT. Translation: CASSVVLGQNEAFF.

The table lists this clonotype with many counts. CDR3 in DNA: TGCGCCAGCAGCCCGACAGGGGTGGACACTGAAGCTTTCTTT. Protein sequence: CASSPTGVDTEAFF. The chain employs TRBV5-1 and TRBJ1-1; 8 bases agree with TRBD1. Trimming removed 4 bases from V and 3 bases from J; junction bases left unmatched: 5. CDR3 length: 14 residues. Germline CDR1 and CDR2: SGHRS and YFSETQ.

In this sample, this clonotype turned up a few times. This sequence joins TRBV10-3 and TRBJ2-4, with D possibly being TRBD1 (6 bases). Trimming stripped 7 bases from V and 0 bases from J, with 13 bases between. This CDR3 is built from 15 residues. Germline CDR1 reads ENHRY; CDR2 reads SYGVKD. CDR3 DNA: TGTGCCATCATTAGGACAGACATAGCCAAAAACATTCAGTACTTC. This encodes CAIIRTDIAKNIQYF.

The V and J genes are TRBV20-1 and TRBJ1-1, with D perhaps matching TRBD1 (5 bases). Trimming removed 0 bases at V and 4 bases at J, with 9 bases between. The germline V gene has CDR1 DFQATT and CDR2 SNEGSKA (reference sequence). CDR3 size: 13 residues. CDR3: CSARDRVITEAFF. CDR3 nucleotide sequence: TGCAGTGCTAGAGACAGGGTGATCACTGAAGCTTTCTTT.

V is TRBV20-1 and J is TRBJ2-3; D is perhaps TRBD1 or TRBD2 (5 bases each). The CDR3 sequence is 16 residues long. Germline V gene lookup returns CDR1 DFQATT and CDR2 SNEGSKA (reference sequence). Trimming stripped 5 bases from V and 5 bases from J, with 23 bases between. The CDR3 is CSALLGRVLLGDTQYF. The CDR3 bases are TGCAGTGCTCTCTTGGGACGCGTCCTTTTGGGAGATACGCAGTATTTT.

This chain links TRBV12-3 or TRBV12-4 with TRBJ1-5; D is unclear. The V end was cut by 3 bases, the J end by 0 bases, with 9 bases between. The CDR3 spans 15 residues. The CDR3 sequence is CASSFLVDSNQPQHF. CDR3 sequence (DNA): TGTGCCAGCAGTTTCTTGGTTGATAGCAATCAGCCCCAGCATTTT.

This chain connects TRBV13 to TRBJ2-7, with 12 bases lining up with TRBD2. Germline V gene data show CDR1 as PRHDT and CDR2 as FYEKMQ (reference sequence). J lost 4 bases, V lost 4 bases, and 5 bases had no gene match. This CDR3 spans 15 amino acids. For the CDR3, the DNA is TGTGCCAGCAGCTATAGGACTAGCGGGGTGTACGAGCAGTACTTC. This translates into CASSYRTSGVYEQYF.

In its sample, this clonotype was seen a few times. CDR3 protein: CSVNPGRAGRGYTF. The CDR3 DNA is TGCAGCGTCAACCCCGGAAGGGCAGGACGAGGCTACACCTTC. The gene calls are TRBV29-1 and TRBJ1-2; unclear D gene. V lost 6 bases and J 8 bases, leaving 22 bases between the germline ends. The CDR3 sequence is 14 residues long. Germline values: CDR1 SQVTM, CDR2 ANQGSEA.

The V gene is TRBV19, the J gene TRBJ2-5, with a possible D match to TRBD1 (5 bases). CDR3 size: 12 residues. Germline V gives CDR1 LNHDA, CDR2 SQIVND (reference sequence). V dropped 5 bases and J dropped 6 bases, with 10 bases sitting between them. DNA for the CDR3: TGTGCCAGTAGTGTCACAGGCCAGACCCAGTACTTC. Protein sequence: CASSVTGQTQYF.

The chain employs TRBV12-5 and TRBJ2-3; 7 bases are shared with TRBD1. Germline V lookup: CDR1 LGHNT, CDR2 FRNRAP. V shed 6 bases and J 7 bases; nucleotides not matched to a gene: 13. The CDR3 is made up of 15 amino acids. The CDR3, as DNA: TGTGCTAGTGGAACGACAGGGTTCACCCAGAATACGCAGTATTTT. It is translated as CASGTTGFTQNTQYF. Combining the CDR3 with reference TRBV12-5 and TRBJ2-3 gives the whole variable domain DARVTQTPRHKVTEMGQEVTMRCQPILGHNTVFWYRQTMMQGLELLAYFRNRAPLDDSGMPKDRFSAEMPDATLATLKIQPSEPRDSAVYFCASGTTGFTQNTQYFGPGTRLTVL.

This chain joins TRBV10-1 and TRBJ2-4; the match to TRBD1 covers 7 bases. TRBJ2-5 matches the DNA end more closely, so the J call is doubtful. CDR1 is WNHNN and CDR2 is SYGVQD in the germline V gene (reference sequence). This CDR3 contains 15 residues. CDR3 DNA: TGCGCCAGCAGTGAGACGGGACAGCCTGGGGAGACCCAGTACTTC. The encoded protein is CASSETGQPGETQYF.

The genes are TRBV7-2 and TRBJ2-6; no firm D call. CDR1 is SGHTA, CDR2 FQGNSA, per germline. The CDR3 is 15 residues long. V lost 2 bases to trimming and J lost 1 base, with 6 bases between them. The CDR3 protein is CASSLYRSGANVLTF. CDR3 sequence (DNA): TGTGCCAGCAGCTTATACAGATCTGGGGCCAACGTCCTGACTTTC.

The rearrangement uses TRBV5-1 and TRBJ2-5; unclear D gene. CDR1 is SGHRS and CDR2 is YFSETQ in the germline V gene. V lost 2 bases and J lost 4, with 9 bases in between. This CDR3 has 13 residues. CDR3: CASSFEDLETQYF. The CDR3 region has the DNA TGCGCCAGCAGCTTTGAGGATCTAGAGACCCAGTACTTC.

This clonotype showed up many times. V usage is TRBV28 and J usage is TRBJ2-7; D possibly corresponds to TRBD1 (5 bases). Germline-derived CDR1 and CDR2 are MDHEN and SYDVKM. Trimming cost V 7 bases and J 2 bases, with 18 bases left between them. The CDR3 loop spans 15 amino acids. CDR3 amino acids: CASNARGRVTYEQYF. CDR3 bases: TGTGCCAGCAACGCAAGGGGTCGGGTCACCTACGAGCAGTACTTC. Full variable domain (remainder filled in from reference TRBV28 and TRBJ2-7): DVKVTQSSRYLVKRTGEKVFLECVQDMDHENMFWYRQDPGLGLRLIYFSYDVKMKEKGDIPEGYSVSREKKERFSLILESASTNQTSMYLCASNARGRVTYEQYFGPGTRLTVT.

This clonotype appeared a few times. The genes are TRBV30 and TRBJ1-2; D might be TRBD1 (5 bases). V lost 8 bases and J 4 bases, leaving 20 bases between the germline ends. The V gene's germline CDR1 is GTSNPN and CDR2 SVGIG (reference sequence). This CDR3 comprises 14 residues. The CDR3 protein is CAAPLGRQLYGYTF. The CDR3 DNA follows: TGTGCCGCCCCGCTCGGCAGACAGCTCTATGGCTACACCTTC.

The rearrangement uses TRBV14 and TRBJ2-7; tentative D call: TRBD1 (5 bases). This CDR3 region has 15 residues. With 3 bases removed from V and 3 bases from J, the gap between germline ends came to 15 bases. Looked up from germline, CDR1 is SGHDN and CDR2 is FVKESK. The CDR3 region is CASSQVDSGVYEQYF. CDR3 nucleotides: TGTGCCAGCAGCCAGGTCGACAGTGGAGTCTACGAGCAGTACTTC.

The chain uses TRBV6-2 or TRBV6-3 and TRBJ2-7, with 9 bases that match TRBD2. The trim removed 2 bases at V and 4 bases at J, leaving 9 bases unmatched. CDR1 MNHEY and CDR2 SVGEGT come from the germline V gene. CDR3 length equals 16 residues. Here the CDR3 reads CASSYLGGRANYEQYF. CDR3 nucleotide sequence: TGTGCCAGCAGTTACCTCGGCGGGAGGGCCAATTACGAGCAGTACTTC.

This clonotype was seen at least ten times. This chain links TRBV12-3 or TRBV12-4 with TRBJ1-6, with D unresolved. This CDR3 has 14 amino acids. Trimming took off 5 bases at V and 0 bases at J, with 5 bases between the two ends. The CDR3 DNA reads as TGTGCCAGCAGTCCCAGCTCCTATAATTCACCCCTCCACTTT. Its protein product is CASSPSSYNSPLHF.

This clonotype was observed a handful of times. The V call is TRBV11-2, the J call TRBJ1-2, with TRBD1 identical over 7 bases. The CDR3 is made up of 15 amino acids. The germline V gene encodes CDR1 SGHAT and CDR2 FQNNGV. The trim removed 5 bases at V and 5 bases at J, leaving 11 bases unmatched. CDR3 coding DNA: TGTGCCAGCAGCCTATCCCGGACAGGATATTATGGCTACACCTTC. The encoded protein is CASSLSRTGYYGYTF.